The T cell receptor (beta chain) under discussion was sequenced for a study of molecular identifiers for immune sequencing clone quantification (dated by TCRdb to 2016 to 2018). In the study overall: For a replicate experiment, RNA from roughly 18,000 or 92,000 naive CD8 T cells was divided into five aliquots, and four of the five aliquots were sequenced. This methods study benchmarked molecular-identifier clustering-based TCR repertoire sequencing (MIDCIRS) and TCR RNA copy counting, using CD8 T cells to do so.

Library creation used PCR. Instrument on record: NextSeq 500. Bulk TCR libraries were generated as previously described, with the TCR primers listed in Table S5 used. The Qiagen AllPrep DNA/RNA kit was used to purify total RNA. Before analysis, reads from multiple sequencing runs of the same library were pooled. Per the original workflow: Only reads with exact TCR constant sequence were kept, trimmed to 150 nt, and grouped by their 12-nt molecular barcodes. Reads within each barcode group were sub-clustered using a 15% Levenshtein threshold, and quality-weighted consensus sequences were constructed for each RNA molecule. Non-functional sequences were filtered out, along with any lower-count sequence sitting one edit away from another sequence. Barcode sub-clusters with fewer than 20% of the maximum read count were removed, based on fitting two negative binomial distributions. TCRdb redid the processing of the public reads, applying fastp at Q25 and MiXCR, and retained in-frame beta chains. Here each entry gathers all rows of one CDR3 protein and keeps the most common genes and DNA. For this entry, the V and J calls and clone size follow TCRdb and not the study's own pipeline. This sample comprises approximately 97,000 distinct CDR3 sequences, under 40% of them detected only once. The ten biggest clones cover 9% to 10% of the sample.

Naive CD8 T cell libraries were made from roughly 20,000 to 1,000,000 sorted cells using 10%, 30% or 50% of purified RNA. Naive CD8 T cells, defined as CD8+CD4-CCR7+CD45RA+, were FACS-sorted into RLT Plus buffer on a BD FACSAria II. Around 10 TCR copies' worth of Jurkat RNA were spiked into about 20,000-1,100,000 naive CD8 T cell samples to test detection sensitivity. Enrichment of CD8 T cells was performed with RosetteSep CD8+ T Cell Enrichment Cocktail and Ficoll-Paque, after which ACK red cell lysis was carried out. This clonotype was counted between two and nine times. Its target antigen remains unknown. No qualities accompany the bases; no much larger clone lies one base away. Results and caveats for the whole study, not just this receptor: When barcode sub-clustering was omitted, TCR diversity was inflated by chimeric consensus sequences, with chimeras reaching as high as 47%. Spiked-in Jurkat TCR RNA (approximately 10 copies' worth), which is not part of the donor repertoire, was contained in the naive libraries. Modeling gave roughly 2.9 recovered TCR RNA copies per cell versus about ten by digital PCR, implying 25% to 30% capture efficiency. A single cell's worth of spiked-in Jurkat TCR RNA was reported detectable even among one million naive CD8 T cells. Clones above 20 RNA copies held over 99% of molecules in CMV-specific effector cells but under 1% in naive cells. Identical TCR molecules sharing a barcode could cause highly expanded clone sizes to be underestimated.

The cysteine opens and the phenylalanine closes a CDR3 of 13 amino acids. CDR3 DNA only is kept here, 39 bases in frame from base 1. CDR1 and CDR2 (SQVTM, ANQGSEA) derive from the germline V gene. V drops 3 bases and J drops 0 bases, leaving 9 bases in between. The sequence joins TRBV29-1 to TRBJ2-7, with the D segment possibly TRBD1 or TRBD2, each aligning over 5 bases. This TCR derives from a human donor in good health. Some libraries in this study had Jurkat cell RNA spiked in. Sequenced input: naive CD8+ T cells from blood, with Jurkat cell RNA spiked in. The intended sense of this specimen's cell subset or site label: FACS-sorted CD8+CD4-CCR7+CD45RA+ naive T cells. The sequenced DNA is TGCAGCGTTGAGGTGGGACCCTCCTACGAGCAGTACTTC. It codes for CSVEVGPSYEQYF.